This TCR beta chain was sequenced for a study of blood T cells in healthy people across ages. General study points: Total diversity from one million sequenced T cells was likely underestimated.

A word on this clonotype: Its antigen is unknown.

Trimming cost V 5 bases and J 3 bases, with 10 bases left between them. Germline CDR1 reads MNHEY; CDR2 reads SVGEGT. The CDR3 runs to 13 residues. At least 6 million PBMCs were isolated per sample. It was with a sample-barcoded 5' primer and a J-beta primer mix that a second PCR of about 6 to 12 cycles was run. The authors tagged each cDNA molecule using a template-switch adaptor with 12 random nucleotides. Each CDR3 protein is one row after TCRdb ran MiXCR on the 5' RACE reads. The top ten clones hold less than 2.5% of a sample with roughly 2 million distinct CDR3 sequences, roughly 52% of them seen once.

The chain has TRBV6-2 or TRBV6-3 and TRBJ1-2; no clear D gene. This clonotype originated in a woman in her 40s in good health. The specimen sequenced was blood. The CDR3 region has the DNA TGTGCCAGCAGTCCTCAGGTTTACTATGGCTACACCTTC. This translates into CASSPQVYYGYTF.